This T cell receptor beta chain was obtained from a study of blood T cell repertoires in COVID-19 (dated by TCRdb to about 2020). Looking at the study overall: Collaborator samples came from the United States, Italy and Spain and covered acute and convalescent phases of COVID-19. The prospective study material was composed of cDNA or gDNA derived from T cells, B-cell-depleted T cells, or PBMCs. The dataset comprised deeply sampled blood TCRbeta repertoires from subjects exposed to, actively infected with, or recovered from COVID-19. A freely available public database, intended as a resource for researchers studying the immune response to SARS-CoV-2, is where the repertoires were released. Samples came from the ongoing ImmuneRACE study (first 160 participants) plus 1,254 subjects from 6 global collaborators. Sample metadata almost always included a de-identified subject ID, COVID-19 status, age in years and sex. Where available, HLA class I and class II types were obtained from metadata supplied by the sample provider rather than from assay-based typing. Overall study results and their limits: How much clinical and demographic metadata was included differed by source and by participant, and the metadata was provided uncurated.

TCRbeta CDR3 regions were amplified from genomic DNA using the immunoSEQ Assay, a bias-controlled multiplex PCR. The study's processing was this. Nucleated cell counts per sample were estimated from amplification of reference gene primers within the assay. To quantify the absolute abundance of each unique TCRbeta CDR3 rearrangement, sequence reads were collapsed and filtered. For each sample, productive Simpson clonality was calculated as the square root of Simpson's diversity index over productive rearrangements. TCRdb retrieved this table from immuneACCESS and kept in-frame rearrangements only. Not all clones are present; in checked studies, unresolved V genes account for under half, and no reason is known for the remainder. That table furnishes V, J and clone size, whereas the DNA furnished D and trimming. The sample includes hundreds of thousands of clones, with 70% to 90% observed a single time. About 1.6% of the sample goes to the ten largest clones.

The CDR3 sequence holds 17 residues, the cysteine and phenylalanine included. The CDR3 DNA has 51 bases and is translated from base 1. The germline V gene (reference sequence) sets CDR1 to MNHEY and CDR2 to SMNVEV. Trimming removed 5 bases from V and 8 bases from J; the gene matches leave 17 bases unexplained. In the case of this clone: The specificity of this receptor is unknown. Base-call qualities are not available, and no considerably larger clone is one nucleotide away.

Participants in the prospective study were aged roughly 18 to 100 years, lived in under 30 United States geographic areas, and enrolled through a virtual design. Cohort assignment in the prospective study relied on participant-reported clinical history from a screening survey and a study questionnaire. Recovered participants in ImmuneRACE Cohort 3 were defined by two consecutive negative NP/OP PCR tests, clearance by a healthcare professional, or resolution of symptoms. Each participant in the prospective study had whole blood, serum and a nasopharyngeal or oropharyngeal swab collected by mobile phlebotomists. Participants in the prospective study had the option to provide additional blood draws and questionnaires over a roughly 2-month period. Blood samples from the prospective study were shipped frozen or at room temperature prior to DNA extraction.

The sample taken for sequencing was PBMCs or T cells enriched from blood (not recorded which). Recombination connected TRBV27 to TRBJ2-4, and TRBD2 matches 8 of the central bases. The TCR was taken from a woman aged 45-59 years who had recovered from COVID-19. The CDR3 loop reads CASSPILSSGSSHIQYF. The sequenced DNA: TGTGCCAGCAGTCCCATCTTGTCGAGCGGGAGCTCACACATTCAGTACTTC.